The 20 T cell receptor beta chains reported below all come from one sample, sequenced in a study of beta chain features in type 1 diabetes. General study points: Shortening that was moderate but significant affected the TCRB CDR3s of Type 1 diabetes patients in all four CD4+ subsets.

Their antigens remain unidentified. Sequencing targeted expressed TCRB transcripts, as all isolated RNA had been reverse transcribed. The method was immunoSEQ multiplex PCR; TCRdb's version includes in-frame clones alone and lacks a portion of them. The sample lists under 150,000 clones; around 8.8% were seen once. Sequenced input: central memory CD4+ T cells from blood. Source of these receptors: a young man with type 1 diabetes.

The sample holds a few counts of this clone. The gene calls are TRBV4-2 and TRBJ2-1, with 7 bases identical to TRBD1. Germline assignment: CDR1 LGHNA and CDR2 YNFKEQ. The CDR3 totals 15 residues. V shed 6 bases and J 0 bases; nucleotides not matched to a gene: 5. CDR3 sequence reads: CASSQTGSSYNEQFF. For the CDR3, the DNA is TGTGCCAGCAGTCAGACAGGGAGCTCCTACAATGAGCAGTTCTTC.

In this sample, this clone turned up a few times. V gene TRBV6-6 combines with J gene TRBJ2-5; 9 bases map to TRBD1. The CDR3 sequence is 13 residues long. V lost 5 bases, J lost 5 bases, and 3 bases stayed unmatched. Germline values: CDR1 MNHNY, CDR2 SVGAGI (reference sequence). The CDR3 nucleotides are TGTGCCAGCAGTAGACAGGGGGAGGAGACCCAGTACTTC. The encoded protein is CASSRQGEETQYF.

This clone was seen more than once but under ten times. The chain recombines TRBV7-2 with TRBJ1-1, with 7 bases lining up with TRBD1. The V and J ends lost 5 bases and 2 bases, in that order; junction bases with no gene match: 2. The CDR3 runs to 13 residues. Germline-derived CDR1 and CDR2 are SGHTA and FQGNSA. CDR3 protein: CASSRDSNTEAFF. Here the CDR3 DNA reads TGTGCCAGCAGCCGGGACAGTAACACTGAAGCTTTCTTT.

The chain carries TRBV25-1 and TRBJ2-5; tentative D call: TRBD1 (6 bases). The CDR3 consists of 16 residues. The germline V gene has CDR1 MGHDK and CDR2 SYGVNS. V lost 1 base and J lost 5, with 17 bases in between. In DNA form, the CDR3 reads TGTGCCAGCAGTGAATCGGGCAGGGGTGAAGGGGAGACCCAGTACTTC. Its translation is CASSESGRGEGETQYF.

In this sample, this clone turned up a few times. The chain uses TRBV29-1 and TRBJ2-1; TRBD1 aligns across 11 bases. The CDR3 consists of 14 residues. Germline loops: CDR1 SQVTM, CDR2 ANQGSEA. The ends lost 2 bases at V and 8 bases at J; junction bases unmatched: 5. CDR3 protein: CSVEWDRGFYEQFF. The DNA of the CDR3 is TGCAGCGTTGAATGGGACAGGGGGTTTTATGAGCAGTTCTTC.

This clone showed up just a few times. The CDR3 DNA is TGTGCCAGCAGCTTAGACACCCCCACGTCGGGACAGCCCCAGCATTTT. It yields the protein CASSLDTPTSGQPQHF. V gene TRBV11-2 combines with J gene TRBJ1-5; D not certain. The germline V and J ends were trimmed by 0 bases and 7 bases, with 16 bases remaining between them. The CDR3 runs 16 residues. CDR1 is SGHAT, CDR2 FQNNGV, per germline.

This clone came up a few times. V gene TRBV5-1 combines with J gene TRBJ2-5, with TRBD2 as a possible D gene (5 bases). The V end lost 4 bases, the J end lost 5 bases, and 15 bases lay between the germline ends. This CDR3 has 14 amino acids. Germline V gene data show CDR1 as SGHRS and CDR2 as YFSETQ. CDR3 loop: CASSLVERRETQYF. The CDR3, as DNA: TGCGCCAGCAGCCTGGTTGAGCGGCGGGAGACCCAGTACTTC.

This clone has only a few counts. This chain connects TRBV7-9 to TRBJ2-2, with 12 bases identical to TRBD1. The germline CDR1 and CDR2 sequences are SEHNR and FQNEAQ (reference sequence). The length of the CDR3 is 18 residues. The trim removed 5 bases at V and 4 bases at J, leaving 11 bases unmatched. This CDR3 is CASSGDRGPSWSTGELFF. Written as DNA, the CDR3 is TGTGCCAGCAGCGGGGACAGGGGGCCTTCTTGGAGCACCGGGGAGCTGTTTTTT. Complete variable domain (other parts from reference TRBV7-9 and TRBJ2-2): DTGVSQNPRHKITKRGQNVTFRCDPISEHNRLYWYRQTLGQGPEFLTYFQNEAQLEKSRLLSDRFSAERPKGSFSTLEIQRTEQGDSAMYLCASSGDRGPSWSTGELFFGEGSRLTVL.

The chain joins TRBV4-1 to TRBJ2-5; D gene ambiguous. The V gene lost 0 bases and the J gene lost 5 bases, with 7 bases spanning the gap. Germline CDR1 is MGHRA and CDR2 is YSYEKL. The CDR3 sequence is 13 residues long. The CDR3 region has the DNA TGCGCCAGCAGCCAAGATCGGCGGGAGACCCAGTACTTC. This translates into CASSQDRRETQYF.

This clone was found a few times. The chain uses TRBV7-3 and TRBJ2-1; weak D call: TRBD2 (5 bases). The V end was cut by 5 bases, the J end by 4 bases, with 12 bases between. CDR1 and CDR2 from the germline V gene are SGHTA and FQGTGA. The CDR3 is 14 residues long. The CDR3 nucleotides are TGTGCCAGCAGCCCGACGGGGAATTACAATGAGCAGTTCTTC. Its translation is CASSPTGNYNEQFF.

This clone was seen more than once but under ten times. This rearrangement joins TRBV28 to TRBJ1-4; 8 bases line up with TRBD1. Germline V lookup: CDR1 MDHEN, CDR2 SYDVKM. CDR3 length equals 14 residues. Unmatched junction bases numbered 3, after V lost 6 bases and J lost 3 bases. The CDR3 is CASSRQGSNEKLFF. The CDR3 nucleotides read TGTGCCAGCAGCCGACAGGGGTCTAATGAAAAACTGTTTTTT.

The rearrangement links TRBV19 to TRBJ2-1, with 10 bases fitting TRBD2. V gave up 7 bases and J gave up 2 bases; unmatched junction bases: 8. Germline CDR1 reads LNHDA; CDR2 reads SQIVND (reference sequence). The CDR3 covers 16 residues. CDR3 in amino acids: CASTKSLAGAYNEQFF. The CDR3 bases are TGTGCCAGTACCAAATCCCTAGCGGGGGCCTACAATGAGCAGTTCTTC.

This clone was counted a few times. CDR3 sequence: CASSQPLGGAKYF. DNA of the CDR3: TGTGCCAGCAGCCAGCCTTTAGGTGGAGCAAAGTACTTC. The V call is TRBV14, the J call TRBJ2-7; D unclear. Germline loops: CDR1 SGHDN, CDR2 FVKESK. The CDR3 extends over 13 amino acids. Trimming took off 3 bases at V and 11 bases at J, with 17 bases between the two ends.

Only a few counts were recorded for this clone. CDR3 amino acids: CASSSADTQYF. The CDR3 coding sequence is TGTGCCAGCAGCTCGGCAGATACGCAGTATTTT. The rearrangement joins TRBV5-4 to TRBJ2-3; D gene unclear. The length of the CDR3 is 11 residues. Germline values: CDR1 SGHNT, CDR2 YYREEE (reference sequence). The V end was cut by 3 bases, the J end by 4 bases, with 3 bases between. Filled out from reference TRBV5-4 and TRBJ2-3, the complete variable domain reads ETGVTQSPTHLIKTRGQQVTLRCSSQSGHNTVSWYQQALGQGPQFIFQYYREEENGRGNFPPRFSGLQFPNYSSELNVNALELDDSALYLCASSSADTQYFGPGTRLTVL.

The rearrangement uses TRBV28 and TRBJ2-4; 13 positions agree with TRBD2. This CDR3 comprises 15 residues. Trimming removed 4 bases from V and 9 bases from J; junction bases left unmatched: 6. The germline CDR1 and CDR2 sequences are MDHEN and SYDVKM. Here the CDR3 DNA reads TGTGCCAGCAGTTCCCCGACTAGCGGGGGGACCATTCAGTACTTC. It specifies CASSSPTSGGTIQYF.

The gene calls are TRBV7-2 and TRBJ2-1, with 13 bases matching TRBD2. Germline CDR1 is SGHTA and CDR2 is FQGNSA. This CDR3 region has 13 residues. V lost 5 bases and J lost 12; bases outside the gene matches: 4. The CDR3 nucleotides read TGTGCCAGCAGCCCGCGACTAGCGGGGGGGCAGTTCTTC. Translating gives CASSPRLAGGQFF.

V and J are TRBV27 and TRBJ1-2; possible D gene TRBD1, 5 bases. Trimming stripped 1 base from V and 3 bases from J, with 12 bases between. From germline, CDR1 is MNHEY and CDR2 SMNVEV (reference sequence). The CDR3 length is 15 residues. The CDR3 DNA sequence: TGTGCCAGCAGTTTATTCCGGGGGTTTGACTATGGCTACACCTTC. Amino acid sequence: CASSLFRGFDYGYTF.

V gene TRBV7-8 combines with J gene TRBJ2-1; 11 bases map to TRBD2. V was clipped by 5 bases and J by 7 bases; unmatched bases: 10. The V gene's germline CDR1 is SGHVS and CDR2 FQNEAQ. The CDR3 is 16 residues long. CDR3: CASSGRLAGSMNEQFF. CDR3 nucleotide sequence: TGTGCCAGCAGCGGCAGACTAGCGGGGTCGATGAATGAGCAGTTCTTC.

In its sample, this clone was seen a few times. The chain is built from TRBV29-1 and TRBJ2-1; tentative D call: TRBD2 (5 bases). Trimming took 3 bases from V and 0 from J, leaving 15 bases between them. The CDR3 sequence is 16 residues long. Germline CDR1 and CDR2: SQVTM and ANQGSEA. CDR3 nucleotides: TGCAGCGTTGATCCTAAAGCGGCGAGCTCCTACAATGAGCAGTTCTTC. As protein: CSVDPKAASSYNEQFF.

This clone was detected many times. The CDR3 protein is CASSSRNSPLHF. The CDR3 DNA reads TGTGCCAGTAGTTCCCGTAATTCACCCCTCCACTTT. The chain joins TRBV19 to TRBJ1-6, with no clear D. Trimming removed 5 bases at V and 6 bases at J, with 5 bases between. The CDR3 is 12 amino acids. Germline loops: CDR1 LNHDA, CDR2 SQIVND (reference sequence).